The 23 T cell receptor beta chains given below trace back to one sample, sequenced in a study of neurological immune-mediated disorders. TCRdb recomputed calls from the 5' RACE reads with MiXCR, one row per CDR3 protein. The table has approximately 36,000 distinct CDR3 sequences, approximately 3% seen once. Specified time point: longitudinal time-point 1 (baseline). Sequenced input: PBMCs. Every receptor here comes from an older woman with multiple sclerosis.

This clonotype occurred many times. This chain links TRBV5-1 with TRBJ2-7; 7 bases fit TRBD1. CDR1 is SGHRS and CDR2 is YFSETQ in the germline V gene. The V gene end was trimmed by 4 bases and the J gene end by 3 bases; junction bases not matched to a gene: 7. The CDR3 extends over 14 amino acids. The CDR3 here is CASSQGTEGYEQYF. DNA for the CDR3: TGCGCCAGCAGCCAGGGGACAGAAGGCTACGAGCAGTACTTC.

The table lists this clonotype with many counts. The chain recombines TRBV5-1 with TRBJ2-5; TRBD2 aligns across 10 bases. The CDR3 has 16 residues. Germline CDR1 is SGHRS and CDR2 is YFSETQ. The V and J ends lost 0 bases and 5 bases, in that order; junction bases with no gene match: 7. This chain's CDR3 is CASSLEPAGGLETQYF. CDR3 DNA: TGCGCCAGCAGCTTGGAGCCAGCGGGGGGGCTGGAGACCCAGTACTTC.

This clonotype appeared many times. J is TRBJ2-2 and V is TRBV12-3 or TRBV12-4; D is unresolved. The V end lost 6 bases, the J end lost 6 bases, and 11 bases lay between the germline ends. The CDR3 runs 13 residues. The CDR3: CASSGLRSGELFF. The CDR3 region has the DNA TGTGCCAGCAGCGGGCTAAGGTCCGGGGAGCTGTTTTTT.

At least ten counts were recorded for this clonotype. CDR3 nucleotide sequence: TGTGCCAATAAACGAGGGCGAGGGGGTGAAAAACTGTTTTTT. It yields the protein CANKRGRGGEKLFF. This chain joins TRBV10-3 and TRBJ1-4; D might be TRBD1 (6 bases). V was trimmed by 10 bases and J by 7 bases, leaving 19 bases between them. This CDR3 is 14 amino acids long. CDR1 ENHRY and CDR2 SYGVKD come from the germline V gene.

This clonotype has a count of ten or more. The chain has TRBV15 and TRBJ2-4; 9 nucleotides line up with TRBD1. The germline gives CDR1 LNHNV, CDR2 YYDKDF (reference sequence). The CDR3 has 15 residues. Losses at the gene ends were 1 base for V and 8 bases for J; bases not matched to a gene: 6. The DNA for the CDR3 is TGTGCCACCAGCAGAGTTGGGGACAGGGAGGACATTCAGTACTTC. Protein: CATSRVGDREDIQYF.

Ten or more counts support this clonotype. The J gene is TRBJ2-5, the V gene TRBV20-1; D gene uncertain. Trimming left V 3 bases short and J 5 bases short, with 7 bases between. The CDR3 is made up of 11 amino acids. Per germline, CDR1 DFQATT and CDR2 SNEGSKA (reference sequence). The CDR3 DNA sequence: TGCAGTGCTAGCCCAACCGAGACCCAGTACTTC. Translated: CSASPTETQYF.

There are many counts of this clonotype. V gene TRBV12-3 or TRBV12-4 combines with J gene TRBJ2-1; D possibly corresponds to TRBD1 (5 bases). Trimming stripped 6 bases from V and 6 bases from J, with 15 bases between. The CDR3 length is 14 residues. The CDR3 nucleotides read TGTGCCAGCAGCTTACCCTCCCAGGGCAATGAGCAGTTCTTC. Amino acids: CASSLPSQGNEQFF.

This clonotype was seen many times. The V call is TRBV20-1, the J call TRBJ2-7, with D unresolved. V lost 7 bases and J lost 0, with 16 bases in between. This CDR3 is 14 amino acids long. CDR1 and CDR2 from the germline V gene are DFQATT and SNEGSKA (reference sequence). The chain's CDR3 is CSGERVKSSYEQYF. CDR3 DNA: TGCAGTGGAGAAAGGGTCAAAAGCTCCTACGAGCAGTACTTC.

This clonotype has at least ten counts. The chain carries TRBV6-4 and TRBJ2-1; D may be TRBD1 or TRBD2 (5 bases each). CDR1 MRHNA and CDR2 SNTAGT come from the germline V gene. The length of the CDR3 is 17 residues. V was pared by 5 bases and J by 1 base, with 18 bases between. The CDR3 sequence: CASSMAGARVSYNEQFF. Here the CDR3 DNA reads TGTGCCAGCAGTATGGCCGGGGCCCGGGTGTCCTACAATGAGCAGTTCTTC.

In this sample, this clonotype turned up many times. V usage is TRBV5-1 and J usage is TRBJ2-2; D is perhaps TRBD2 (5 bases). Germline V gene lookup returns CDR1 SGHRS and CDR2 YFSETQ. With 2 bases removed from V and 5 bases from J, the gap between germline ends came to 10 bases. The CDR3 is 14 amino acids. CDR3 loop: CASSFSPGTGELFF. The CDR3 DNA reads as TGCGCCAGCAGCTTTTCGCCGGGGACCGGGGAGCTGTTTTTT.

This clonotype has more than one count but fewer than ten. The chain carries TRBV2 and TRBJ1-1; unclear D gene. There are 13 residues in the CDR3. Trimming took 3 bases from V and 12 from J, leaving 17 bases between them. The germline gives CDR1 SNHLY, CDR2 FYNNEI. This chain's CDR3 is CASSEGGNRPPFF. CDR3 in DNA: TGTGCCAGCAGTGAGGGAGGGAACCGTCCGCCTTTCTTT. Filled out from reference TRBV2 and TRBJ1-1, the complete variable domain reads EPEVTQTPSHQVTQMGQEVILRCVPISNHLYFYWYRQILGQKVEFLVSFYNNEISEKSEIFDDQFSVERPDGSNFTLKIRSTKLEDSAMYFCASSEGGNRPPFFGQGTRLTVV.

This clonotype was recorded many times. This chain links TRBV5-6 with TRBJ2-1, with D perhaps TRBD2 (5 bases). V was trimmed by 2 bases and J by 4 bases, leaving 10 bases between them. The CDR3 is made up of 14 amino acids. Germline values: CDR1 SGHDT, CDR2 YYEEEE. In DNA form, the CDR3 reads TGTGCCAGCAGCTTAGCGGCGACGTACAATGAGCAGTTCTTC. Its translation: CASSLAATYNEQFF.

This clonotype appeared many times. The chain is built from TRBV12-3 or TRBV12-4 and TRBJ2-7; TRBD2 matches at 9 bases. The CDR3 extends over 14 amino acids. Trimming cost V 4 bases and J 1 base; bases outside gene matches: 2. CDR3 nucleotide sequence: TGTGCCAGCAGTTCTAGCGGGGAATCCTACGAGCAGTACTTC. Translated: CASSSSGESYEQYF.

In this sample, this clonotype turned up many times. The chain employs TRBV20-1 and TRBJ2-1, with D tentatively TRBD2 (5 bases). Trimming removed 2 bases from V and 7 bases from J, with 12 bases in between. Germline V gives CDR1 DFQATT, CDR2 SNEGSKA (reference sequence). CDR3 size: 13 residues. CDR3 nucleotides: TGCAGTGCTAGATCCACTCCGGGGAATGAGCAGTTCTTC. This codes for CSARSTPGNEQFF.

This clonotype was counted many times. V gene TRBV7-9 combines with J gene TRBJ2-6, with D possibly matching TRBD2 (6 bases). The germline V gene has CDR1 SEHNR and CDR2 FQNEAQ (reference sequence). V dropped 11 bases and J dropped 2 bases, with 10 bases sitting between them. This CDR3 spans 13 amino acids. The CDR3 here is CAGGVPGANVLTF. CDR3 sequence (DNA): TGTGCCGGCGGGGTTCCTGGGGCCAACGTCCTGACTTTC.

This clonotype was found many times. This chain links TRBV20-1 with TRBJ1-4, with TRBD1 as a possible D gene (5 bases). This CDR3 contains 12 residues. V was clipped by 6 bases and J by 5 bases, with 10 bases between them. The germline V gene encodes CDR1 DFQATT and CDR2 SNEGSKA (reference sequence). CDR3 protein: CSAGEVNEKLFF. The CDR3, as DNA: TGCAGTGCGGGGGAGGTGAATGAAAAACTGTTTTTT.

At least ten counts were recorded for this clonotype. The rearrangement uses TRBV6-5 and TRBJ2-4; TRBD1 agrees at 8 bases. CDR1 MNHEY and CDR2 SVGAGI come from the germline V gene. This CDR3 has 15 amino acids. The ends lost 2 bases at V and 7 bases at J; junction bases unmatched: 7. CDR3 DNA: TGTGCCAGCAGTTACCTAAGGACAGGGAGTAACATTCAGTACTTC. It is translated as CASSYLRTGSNIQYF.

This sequence joins TRBV29-1 and TRBJ2-1, with 10 bases aligning to TRBD1. Germline loops: CDR1 SQVTM, CDR2 ANQGSEA. This CDR3 contains 14 residues. Trimming cost V 6 bases and J 8 bases; bases outside gene matches: 10. The CDR3 sequence: CSVPRDRGMDEQFF. The CDR3 coding sequence is TGCAGCGTACCCCGGGACAGGGGTATGGATGAGCAGTTCTTC.

This clonotype was seen many times. The chain joins TRBV20-1 to TRBJ2-7, with 11 bases lining up with TRBD2. The CDR3 loop spans 16 amino acids. V gave up 5 bases and J gave up 1 base; unmatched junction bases: 10. CDR1 DFQATT and CDR2 SNEGSKA come from the germline V gene (reference sequence). The CDR3 protein is CSAQGASGGLSYEQYF. The CDR3 DNA reads TGCAGTGCTCAAGGGGCTAGCGGGGGGCTGTCCTACGAGCAGTACTTC.

This clonotype showed up many times. The V call is TRBV27, the J call TRBJ2-1; no definite D call. The length of the CDR3 is 11 residues. V lost 5 bases and J 5 bases, leaving 4 bases between the germline ends. Germline V lookup: CDR1 MNHEY, CDR2 SMNVEV (reference sequence). The CDR3 sequence is CASSQHNEQFF. DNA for the CDR3: TGTGCCAGCAGTCAGCACAATGAGCAGTTCTTC.

In this sample, this clonotype turned up many times. The V call is TRBV27, the J call TRBJ2-5; 14 bases line up with TRBD2. The CDR3 length is 19 residues. After removal of 3 bases from V and 5 bases from J, the junction contained 14 bases not matched to a gene. In germline, CDR1 is MNHEY, CDR2 SMNVEV (reference sequence). CDR3 residues: CASSFSPPWTSGGRETQYF. CDR3 nucleotide sequence: TGTGCCAGCAGTTTTTCACCCCCTTGGACTAGCGGGGGGCGGGAGACCCAGTACTTC.

Many counts were recorded for this clonotype. This CDR3 reads CASSPQGAGNTEAFF. DNA for the CDR3: TGTGCCAGCTCACCGCAGGGCGCTGGGAACACTGAAGCTTTCTTT. The J gene is TRBJ1-1, the V gene TRBV18; D is perhaps TRBD1 (5 bases). Germline V gene lookup returns CDR1 KGHSH and CDR2 LQKENI. The V end lost 3 bases, the J end lost 1 base, and 12 bases lay between the germline ends. This CDR3 has 15 amino acids.

This clonotype was seen repeatedly, ten times or more. The genes are TRBV5-8 and TRBJ1-6, with 9 bases identical to TRBD1. V shed 5 bases, J shed 9 bases, and the junction held 3 bases outside the gene matches. This CDR3 has 13 residues. CDR1 SGHTS and CDR2 YDEGEE come from the germline V gene. This chain's CDR3 is CASRQGAASPLHF. The CDR3 bases are TGTGCCAGCAGACAGGGGGCTGCTTCACCCCTCCACTTT. Using reference TRBV5-8 and TRBJ1-6 for the parts outside the CDR3, the full variable domain is EAGVTQSPTHLIKTRGQQATLRCSPISGHTSVYWYQQALGLGLQFLLWYDEGEERNRGNFPPRFSGRQFPNYSSELNVNALELEDSALYLCASRQGAASPLHFGNGTRLTVT.